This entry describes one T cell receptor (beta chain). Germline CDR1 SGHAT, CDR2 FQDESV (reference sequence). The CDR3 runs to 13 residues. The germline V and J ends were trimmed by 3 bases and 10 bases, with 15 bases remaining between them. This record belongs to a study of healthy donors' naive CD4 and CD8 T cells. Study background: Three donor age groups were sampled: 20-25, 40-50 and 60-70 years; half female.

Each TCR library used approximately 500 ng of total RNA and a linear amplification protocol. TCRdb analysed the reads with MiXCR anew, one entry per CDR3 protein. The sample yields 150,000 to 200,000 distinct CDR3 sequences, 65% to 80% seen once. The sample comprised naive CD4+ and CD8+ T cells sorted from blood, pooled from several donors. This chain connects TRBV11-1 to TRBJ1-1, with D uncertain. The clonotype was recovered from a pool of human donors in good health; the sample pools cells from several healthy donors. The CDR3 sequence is CASSLADGRPAFF. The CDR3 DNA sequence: TGTGCCAGCAGCTTGGCGGACGGGCGCCCAGCTTTCTTT.